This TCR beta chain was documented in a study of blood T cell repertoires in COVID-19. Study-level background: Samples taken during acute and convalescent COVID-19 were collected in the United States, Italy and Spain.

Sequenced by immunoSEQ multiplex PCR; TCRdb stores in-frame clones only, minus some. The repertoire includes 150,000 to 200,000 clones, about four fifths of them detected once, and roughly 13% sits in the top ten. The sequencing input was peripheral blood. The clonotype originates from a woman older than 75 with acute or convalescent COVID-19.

The CDR3 loop reads CASSQAGTGYNYGYTF. The CDR3 nucleotides read TGCGCCAGCAGCCAAGCCGGGACAGGCTATAACTATGGCTACACCTTC. The chain carries TRBV5-1 and TRBJ1-2, with 8 bases matching TRBD1. CDR1 is SGHRS, CDR2 YFSETQ, per germline. V lost 4 bases to trimming and J lost 1 base; unmatched junction nucleotides: 9. The CDR3 runs 16 residues.